The T cell receptor (beta chain) under discussion was sequenced for a study of blood T cell repertoires in COVID-19. Germline V CDR1 and CDR2: GTSNPN, SVGIG (reference sequence). Germline trimming cut 3 bases from V and 0 bases from J; bases unmatched to any gene: 7. The CDR3 length is 15 residues. Clones were sequenced by immunoSEQ multiplex PCR, and TCRdb holds only the in-frame ones, with some missing. The sample consists of about 200,000 clones, 92% of them appearing once. The genes are TRBV30 and TRBJ2-7; 8 positions match TRBD2. The TCR originated in a man under 40 with acute or convalescent COVID-19. The sequenced sample was peripheral blood. The CDR3 nucleotides read TGTGCCTGGAGCTCGAGCGGGAGATCCTCCTACGAGCAGTACTTC. Protein sequence: CAWSSSGRSSYEQYF.